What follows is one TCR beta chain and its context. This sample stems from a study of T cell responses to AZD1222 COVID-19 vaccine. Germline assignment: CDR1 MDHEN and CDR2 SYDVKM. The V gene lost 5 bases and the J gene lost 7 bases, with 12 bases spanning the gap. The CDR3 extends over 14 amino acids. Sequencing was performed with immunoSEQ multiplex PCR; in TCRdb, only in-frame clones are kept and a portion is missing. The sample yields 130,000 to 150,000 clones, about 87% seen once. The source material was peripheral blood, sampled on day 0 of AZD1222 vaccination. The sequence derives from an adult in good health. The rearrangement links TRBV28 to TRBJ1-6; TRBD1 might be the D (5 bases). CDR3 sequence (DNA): TGTGCCAGCAGTGGGGGACTTTTGAATTCACCCCTCCACTTT. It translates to CASSGGLLNSPLHF.